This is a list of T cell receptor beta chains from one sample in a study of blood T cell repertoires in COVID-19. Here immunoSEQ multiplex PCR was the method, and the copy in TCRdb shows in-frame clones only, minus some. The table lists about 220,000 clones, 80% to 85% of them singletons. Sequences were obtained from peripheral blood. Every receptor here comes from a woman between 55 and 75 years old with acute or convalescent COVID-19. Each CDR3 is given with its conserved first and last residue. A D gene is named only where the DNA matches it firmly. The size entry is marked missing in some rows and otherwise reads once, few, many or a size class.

TGTGCCAGCAGTAGGGACAGGGGCGACGAGCAGTACTTC	CASSRDRGDEQYF	TRBV6-5	TRBJ2-7	TRBD1	13	-
TGTGCCAGCAGTAGACAGGGGGCTCCGGGCTACACCTTC	CASSRQGAPGYTF	TRBV12-3/TRBV12-4	TRBJ1-2	TRBD1	13	once
TGCGCCAGCAGCTTGGGCGCGGGGCAGAATGAGCAGTTCTTC	CASSLGAGQNEQFF	TRBV5-1	TRBJ2-1	-	14	-
TGCGCCAGCAGCTCGGGACAGCCAAGGGCTGAAGCTTTCTTT	CASSSGQPRAEAFF	TRBV5-1	TRBJ1-1	TRBD1	14	-
TGTGCCAGCAGCGAGGGGCCCGGCACTGAAGCTTTCTTT	CASSEGPGTEAFF	TRBV9	TRBJ1-1	-	13	-
TGTGCCAGCAGCTCGGAGAACTCACCCCTCCACTTT	CASSSENSPLHF	TRBV7-9	TRBJ1-6	-	12	-
TGTGCCTGGAGTGTACAAGGAGAAGGAAACACCATATATTTT	CAWSVQGEGNTIYF	TRBV30	TRBJ1-3	-	14	-
TGTGCCAGCAGCGTAGTAGCCAGCGGGGGCCCGGATACGCAGTATTTT	CASSVVASGGPDTQYF	TRBV9	TRBJ2-3	TRBD2	16	-
TGTGCCAGCAATAGGGACAGGGCTAAAACTGAAGCTTTCTTT	CASNRDRAKTEAFF	TRBV2	TRBJ1-1	TRBD1	14	few
TGCAGCGTTCGTCGGGATAACACCGGGGAGCTGTTTTTT	CSVRRDNTGELFF	TRBV29-1	TRBJ2-2	-	13	-
TGTGCCAGCATCCCGGTAGGGGGCCATGGCTACACCTTC	CASIPVGGHGYTF	TRBV6-5	TRBJ1-2	TRBD1	13	-
TGTGCCAGTAGTGTAGGCGTTTCGGCAGGGTCCTATGGCTACACCTTC	CASSVGVSAGSYGYTF	TRBV19	TRBJ1-2	-	16	-
TGTGCCAGCAGTTCGTACGGGGGGACCTACTATGGCTACACCTTC	CASSSYGGTYYGYTF	TRBV7-2	TRBJ1-2	-	15	once
TGTGCCAGCAGCTCTCTTCAGGGAAATAAAAACATTCAGTACTTC	CASSSLQGNKNIQYF	TRBV5-6	TRBJ2-4	-	15	-
TGTGCCAGCAGCTCGGGGGGCGCTTTCTTT	CASSSGGAFF	TRBV7-9	TRBJ1-1	-	10	once
TGTGCCAGCAGCGTCGGACAGGGCGCCTACGAGCAGTACTTC	CASSVGQGAYEQYF	TRBV5-6	TRBJ2-7	TRBD1	14	-
TGTGCCATCAGTGAGTCGGGCATCGATCAGCCCCAGCATTTT	CAISESGIDQPQHF	TRBV10-3	TRBJ1-5	-	14	few
TGTGCCAGCAGCCAAAGTGACAAGAACACTGAAGCTTTCTTT	CASSQSDKNTEAFF	TRBV3-1/TRBV3-2	TRBJ1-1	-	14	-
TGTGCCAGCAGCCTCACCCCAACCTACTCAGATACGCAGTATTTT	CASSLTPTYSDTQYF	TRBV9	TRBJ2-3	-	15	-
TGTGCCAGCAGCGTAGACTCAGGCTCTAACTATGGCTACACCTTC	CASSVDSGSNYGYTF	TRBV9	TRBJ1-2	-	15	-
TGTGCCAGCGGGAGGAGCACCGGGGAGCTGTTTTTT	CASGRSTGELFF	TRBV28	TRBJ2-2	-	12	-
TGTGCCAGCAGCTTTCGGGCTAGCCGAGATACGCAGTATTTT	CASSFRASRDTQYF	TRBV5-6	TRBJ2-3	-	14	-
TGTGCCAGCAGCACCGTCGGACTAGCGGGGGTTAATGAGCAGTTCTTC	CASSTVGLAGVNEQFF	TRBV9	TRBJ2-1	TRBD2	16	once
TGTGCCAGCAGCGAAGGGAGGACAGGGTCTACTGGAAACACCATATATTTT	CASSEGRTGSTGNTIYF	TRBV9	TRBJ1-3	TRBD1	17	-
TGTGCCAGCAGTATCCTAGCCGGGGGGTACAATGAGCAGTTCTTC	CASSILAGGYNEQFF	TRBV6-5	TRBJ2-1	TRBD2	15	once
TGTGCCAGCAGTGGCGGCCAGGGGTTCCAGCCCCAGCATTTT	CASSGGQGFQPQHF	TRBV2	TRBJ1-5	-	14	-
TGTGCCAGCAGCCAAGAGCCGGCAGGTTCTTTTTGTTTCACCCACTCTGGAAACACCATATATTTT	CASSQEPAGSFCFTHSGNTIYF	TRBV3-1/TRBV3-2	TRBJ1-3	-	22	-
TGTGCCAGCAGTTACTCGAGACAGGGCTCTGGAAACACCATATATTTT	CASSYSRQGSGNTIYF	TRBV6-6	TRBJ1-3	TRBD1	16	-